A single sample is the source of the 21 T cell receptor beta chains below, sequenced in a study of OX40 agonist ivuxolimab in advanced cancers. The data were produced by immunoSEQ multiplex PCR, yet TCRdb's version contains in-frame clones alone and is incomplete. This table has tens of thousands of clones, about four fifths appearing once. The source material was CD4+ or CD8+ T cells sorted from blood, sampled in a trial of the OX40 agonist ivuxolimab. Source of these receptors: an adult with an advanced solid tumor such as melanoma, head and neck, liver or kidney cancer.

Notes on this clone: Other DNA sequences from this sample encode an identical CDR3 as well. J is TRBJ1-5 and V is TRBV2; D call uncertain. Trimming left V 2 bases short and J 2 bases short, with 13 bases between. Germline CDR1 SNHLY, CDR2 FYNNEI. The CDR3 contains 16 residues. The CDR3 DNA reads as TGTGCCAGCAGTGAAAGACGGAGGGTGGGCAATCAGCCCCAGCATTTT. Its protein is CASSERRRVGNQPQHF.

Here the CDR3 DNA reads TGTGCCAGCAGCTTAGCGCGGGGAAGGGACACTGAAGCTTTCTTT. It codes for CASSLARGRDTEAFF. The rearrangement joins TRBV7-2 to TRBJ1-1; D call uncertain. Germline V CDR1 and CDR2: SGHTA, FQGNSA. CDR3 length: 15 amino acids. Deletions cut 0 bases from V and 3 bases from J, with 11 bases between.

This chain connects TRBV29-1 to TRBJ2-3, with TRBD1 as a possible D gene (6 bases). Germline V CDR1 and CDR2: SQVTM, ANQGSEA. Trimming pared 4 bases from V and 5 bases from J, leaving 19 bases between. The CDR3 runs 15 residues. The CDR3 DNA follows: TGCAGCGTTGTTCAGGGGACGAGAGGGGGAGATACGCAGTATTTT. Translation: CSVVQGTRGGDTQYF.

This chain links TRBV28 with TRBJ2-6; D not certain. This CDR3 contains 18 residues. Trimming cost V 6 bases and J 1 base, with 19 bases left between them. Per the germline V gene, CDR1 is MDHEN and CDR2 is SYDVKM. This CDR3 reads CASRPPTGSRSGANVLTF. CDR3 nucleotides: TGTGCCAGCAGACCTCCAACGGGCTCGAGGTCTGGGGCCAACGTCCTGACTTTC. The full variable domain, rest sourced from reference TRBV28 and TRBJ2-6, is DVKVTQSSRYLVKRTGEKVFLECVQDMDHENMFWYRQDPGLGLRLIYFSYDVKMKEKGDIPEGYSVSREKKERFSLILESASTNQTSMYLCASRPPTGSRSGANVLTFGAGSRLTVL.

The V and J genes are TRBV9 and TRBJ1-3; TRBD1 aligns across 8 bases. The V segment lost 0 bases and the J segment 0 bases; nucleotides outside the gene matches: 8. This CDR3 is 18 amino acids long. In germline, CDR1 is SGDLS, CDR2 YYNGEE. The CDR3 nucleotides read TGTGCCAGCAGCGTAGAAGTTGGACAGGGTCTCTCTGGAAACACCATATATTTT. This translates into CASSVEVGQGLSGNTIYF.

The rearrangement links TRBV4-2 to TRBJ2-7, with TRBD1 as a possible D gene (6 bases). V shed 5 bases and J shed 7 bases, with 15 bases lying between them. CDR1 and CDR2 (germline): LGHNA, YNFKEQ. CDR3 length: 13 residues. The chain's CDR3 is CASSTTGMWEQYF. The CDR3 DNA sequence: TGTGCCAGCAGCACTACAGGGATGTGGGAGCAGTACTTC.

The CDR3 here is CASSLATGNTEAFF. The CDR3 DNA reads TGTGCCAGCAGCTTAGCTACAGGGAACACTGAAGCTTTCTTT. V is TRBV7-6 and J is TRBJ1-1, with D maybe TRBD1 (5 bases). The CDR3 covers 14 residues. CDR1 and CDR2 (germline): SGHVS, FNYEAQ. Trimming shortened V by 0 bases and J by 1 base, and 6 bases separated the two germline ends.

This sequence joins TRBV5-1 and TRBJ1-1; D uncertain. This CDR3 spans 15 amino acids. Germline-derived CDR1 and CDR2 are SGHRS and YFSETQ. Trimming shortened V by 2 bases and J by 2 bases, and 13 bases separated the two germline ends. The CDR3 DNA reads TGCGCCAGCAGCTTTTCGGCGGGTATAAACACTGAAGCTTTCTTT. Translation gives CASSFSAGINTEAFF.

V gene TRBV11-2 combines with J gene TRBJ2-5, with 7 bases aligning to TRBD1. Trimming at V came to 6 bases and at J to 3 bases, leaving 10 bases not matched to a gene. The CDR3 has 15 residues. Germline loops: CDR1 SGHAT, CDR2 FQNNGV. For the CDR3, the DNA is TGTGCCAGCAGGGGAATTAGACAGGGTAAAGAGACCCAGTACTTC. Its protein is CASRGIRQGKETQYF.

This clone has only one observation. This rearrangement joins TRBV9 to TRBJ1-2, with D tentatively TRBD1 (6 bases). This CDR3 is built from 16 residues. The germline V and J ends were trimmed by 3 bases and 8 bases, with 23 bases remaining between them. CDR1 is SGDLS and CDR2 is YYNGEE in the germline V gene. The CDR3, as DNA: TGTGCCAGCAGCGCGCACCGTGACAGGCAAAGGGGCGGCTACACCTTC. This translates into CASSAHRDRQRGGYTF.

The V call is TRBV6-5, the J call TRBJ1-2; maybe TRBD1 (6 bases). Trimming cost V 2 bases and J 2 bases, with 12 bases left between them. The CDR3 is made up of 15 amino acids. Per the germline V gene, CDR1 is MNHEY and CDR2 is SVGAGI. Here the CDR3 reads CASSYVIGGNYGYTF. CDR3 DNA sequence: TGTGCCAGCAGTTACGTGATAGGGGGAAACTATGGCTACACCTTC.

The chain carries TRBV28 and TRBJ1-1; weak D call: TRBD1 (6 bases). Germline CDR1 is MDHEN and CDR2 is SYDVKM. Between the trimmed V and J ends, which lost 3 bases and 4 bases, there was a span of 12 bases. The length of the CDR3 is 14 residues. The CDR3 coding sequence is TGTGCCAGCAGTTTCAGGGGACGGGGCACTGAAGCTTTCTTT. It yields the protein CASSFRGRGTEAFF.

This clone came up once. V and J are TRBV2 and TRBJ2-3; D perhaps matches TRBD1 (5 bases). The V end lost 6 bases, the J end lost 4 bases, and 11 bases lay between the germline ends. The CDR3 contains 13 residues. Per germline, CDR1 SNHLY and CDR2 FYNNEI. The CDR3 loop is CASRVQGSDTQYF. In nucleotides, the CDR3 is TGTGCCAGCAGGGTTCAGGGTTCAGATACGCAGTATTTT.

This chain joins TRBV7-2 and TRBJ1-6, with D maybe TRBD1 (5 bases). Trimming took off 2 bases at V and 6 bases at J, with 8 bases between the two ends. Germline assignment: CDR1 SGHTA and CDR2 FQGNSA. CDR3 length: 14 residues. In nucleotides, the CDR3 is TGTGCCAGCAGCTTATACAGGAGTAATTCACCCCTCCACTTT. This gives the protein CASSLYRSNSPLHF.

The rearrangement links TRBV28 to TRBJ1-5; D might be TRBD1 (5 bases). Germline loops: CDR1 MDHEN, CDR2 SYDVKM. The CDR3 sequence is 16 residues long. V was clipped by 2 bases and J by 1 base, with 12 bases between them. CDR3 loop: CASSLRGARSNQPQHF. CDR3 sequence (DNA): TGTGCCAGCAGTTTAAGAGGGGCGCGGAGCAATCAGCCCCAGCATTTT. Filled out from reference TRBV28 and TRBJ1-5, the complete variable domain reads DVKVTQSSRYLVKRTGEKVFLECVQDMDHENMFWYRQDPGLGLRLIYFSYDVKMKEKGDIPEGYSVSREKKERFSLILESASTNQTSMYLCASSLRGARSNQPQHFGDGTRLSIL.

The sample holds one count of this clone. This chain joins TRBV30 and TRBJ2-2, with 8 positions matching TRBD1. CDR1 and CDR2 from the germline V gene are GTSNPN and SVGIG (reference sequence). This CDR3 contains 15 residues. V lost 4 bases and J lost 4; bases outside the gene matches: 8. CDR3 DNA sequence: TGTGCCTGGATGAATCAGGGGGCCTTCACCGGGGAGCTGTTTTTT. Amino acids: CAWMNQGAFTGELFF.

Here the CDR3 reads CASSITHTISYEQYF. The CDR3 bases are TGTGCCAGTAGTATCACCCACACTATCTCCTACGAGCAGTACTTC. The chain joins TRBV19 to TRBJ2-7; D call uncertain. Germline values: CDR1 LNHDA, CDR2 SQIVND (reference sequence). With 3 bases removed from V and 0 bases from J, the gap between germline ends came to 12 bases. The CDR3 covers 15 residues.

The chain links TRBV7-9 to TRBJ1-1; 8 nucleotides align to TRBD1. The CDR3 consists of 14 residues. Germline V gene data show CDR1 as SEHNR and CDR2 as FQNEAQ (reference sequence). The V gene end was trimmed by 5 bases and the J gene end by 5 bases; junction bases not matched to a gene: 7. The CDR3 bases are TGTGCCAGCAGCCCTGCCAGGGGGCGAACTGAAGCTTTCTTT. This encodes CASSPARGRTEAFF.

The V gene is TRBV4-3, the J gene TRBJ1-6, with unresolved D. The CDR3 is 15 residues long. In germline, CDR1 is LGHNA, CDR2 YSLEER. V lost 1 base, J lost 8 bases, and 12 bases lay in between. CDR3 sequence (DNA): TGCGCCAGCAGCCAAGTGTCAGGAATTGATTCACCCCTCCACTTT. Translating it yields CASSQVSGIDSPLHF.

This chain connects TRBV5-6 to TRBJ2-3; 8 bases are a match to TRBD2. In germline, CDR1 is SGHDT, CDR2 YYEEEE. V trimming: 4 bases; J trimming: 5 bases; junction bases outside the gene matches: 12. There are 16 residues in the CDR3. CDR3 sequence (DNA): TGTGCCAGCAGCCGGGTCCTCGGGGGGGCAGAAGATACGCAGTATTTT. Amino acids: CASSRVLGGAEDTQYF. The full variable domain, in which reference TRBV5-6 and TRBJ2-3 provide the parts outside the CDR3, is DAGVTQSPTHLIKTRGQQVTLRCSPKSGHDTVSWYQQALGQGPQFIFQYYEEEERQRGNFPDRFSGHQFPNYSSELNVNALLLGDSALYLCASSRVLGGAEDTQYFGPGTRLTVL.

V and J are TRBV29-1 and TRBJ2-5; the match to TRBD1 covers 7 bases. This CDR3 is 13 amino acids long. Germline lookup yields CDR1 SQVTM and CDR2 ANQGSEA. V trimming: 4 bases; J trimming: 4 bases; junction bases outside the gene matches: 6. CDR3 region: CSVGGAGGETQYF. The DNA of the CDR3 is TGCAGCGTTGGTGGGGCAGGGGGAGAGACCCAGTACTTC.